This T cell receptor beta chain was recorded in a study of memory CD4+ T cells and cytomegalovirus serostatus. Study context: This sample comes from healthy Belgian adults, eight to ten CMV seropositive, about 23 seronegative.

Produced via immunoSEQ multiplex PCR; TCRdb's table is partial and in-frame only. In the table there are 50,000 to 55,000 clones, 75% to 85% of which are singletons. The germline V and J ends were trimmed by 3 bases and 0 bases, with 15 bases remaining between them. This CDR3 has 15 residues. CDR1 and CDR2 (germline): GTSNPN, SVGIG (reference sequence). The sort gate was single viable CD3+CD4+CD8-CD45RO+ cells for memory CD4+ T cells. The sequenced sample consisted of memory CD4+ T cells from blood. The V call is TRBV30, the J call TRBJ2-7, with TRBD1 as a possible D gene (6 bases). This sequence originates from an adult in good health and CMV-seronegative. DNA for the CDR3: TGTGCCTGGAGCTCTCCTCGAGGGGGCTCCTACGAGCAGTACTTC. It codes for CAWSSPRGGSYEQYF.